This is a list of T cell receptor beta chains from one sample in a study of shared clonotypes between healthy human individuals. The table came from immunoSEQ multiplex PCR; TCRdb's copy has only in-frame clones and leaves some out. The sample records about 2.3 million clones, 90% to 95% being singletons. Sample: naive CD4+ T cells from PBMCs. The receptor set was obtained from a young man in good health. Some clones in this sample may be carry-over from other donors' samples. CDR3s include the opening cysteine and the closing phenylalanine or tryptophan. Each record gives: J gene, D gene, clone size, V gene, CDR3 DNA, CDR3 protein. D genes are given only for firm matches. Expanded clones get a size class; other rows say once, few or many, or leave the size out.

TRBJ2-7	.	.	TRBV18	TGTGCCAGCTCACCGGGAACAGGGAACTCCTACGAGCAGTACTTC	CASSPGTGNSYEQYF
TRBJ1-2	.	.	TRBV18	TGTGCCAGCTCACCCACGGGGGAGAAAAACTATGGCTACACCTTC	CASSPTGEKNYGYTF
TRBJ2-1	TRBD2	few	TRBV5-1	TGCGCCAGCAGCTTGGGGGGCGGGAGCTCCTACAATGAGCAGTTCTTC	CASSLGGGSSYNEQFF
TRBJ2-3	TRBD2	.	TRBV29-1	TGCAGCTTCCCGGGGGCAGCGGGACTAGCTGGGCAGTATTTT	CSFPGAAGLAGQYF
TRBJ2-1	TRBD2	.	TRBV5-4	TGTGCCAGCAGCTTGGTAGCGGGAGGGGATGAGCAGTTCTTC	CASSLVAGGDEQFF
TRBJ2-2	TRBD2	.	TRBV10-3	TGTGCCATCAGTGACGGGACTAGCGGGAGGACTCCTGGGGAGCTGTTTTTT	CAISDGTSGRTPGELFF
TRBJ2-2	.	.	TRBV5-1	TGCGCCAGCAGCTTAGGTCAGGCCCACACCGGGGAGCTGTTTTTT	CASSLGQAHTGELFF
TRBJ2-4	.	.	TRBV28	TGTGCCAGCAGGTTCGACGAACTAGCCAAAAACATTCAGTACTTC	CASRFDELAKNIQYF
TRBJ2-1	.	.	TRBV6-6	TGTGCCAGCAGTTCGCTACCCCACAATGAGCAGTTCTTC	CASSSLPHNEQFF
TRBJ2-7	.	.	TRBV5-1	TGCGCCAGCAGCTTGCAGGGGACGGGGGAGCAGTACTTC	CASSLQGTGEQYF
TRBJ1-2	TRBD1	.	TRBV28	TGTGCCAGCAGTATCTTTAACAGGGGGCTAGAAGGCTACACCTTC	CASSIFNRGLEGYTF
TRBJ1-2	.	.	TRBV7-3	TGTGCCAGCAGCTTAATGGTCGGCAGGCCGCCCTATGGCTACACCTTC	CASSLMVGRPPYGYTF
TRBJ2-7	TRBD2	.	TRBV7-3	TGTGCCAGCAGCCAGACTAGCGGGAACTACGAGCAGTACTTC	CASSQTSGNYEQYF
TRBJ1-2	.	.	TRBV9	TGTGCCAGCAGCGCCTATAGCTATGGCTACACCTTC	CASSAYSYGYTF
TRBJ2-5	TRBD1	once	TRBV11-2	TGTGCCAGCAGCTCCGGACAGGGCCCATGGGAGACCCAGTACTTC	CASSSGQGPWETQYF
TRBJ1-2	.	.	TRBV30	TGTGCCTGGAGCATGGCAAGGGTAGGCTACACCTTC	CAWSMARVGYTF
TRBJ1-2	TRBD1	once	TRBV5-1	TGCGCCAGCAGCTTGGGACAGGGGAACTTTTTGGGGTATGGCTACACCTTC	CASSLGQGNFLGYGYTF
TRBJ2-2	TRBD1	.	TRBV5-1	TGCGCCAGCAGCTACGAGACAGGGGAGACCGGGGAGCTGTTTTTT	CASSYETGETGELFF
TRBJ2-5	.	.	TRBV5-1	TGCGCCAGCGGACCGTCACCGCAAGAGACCCAGTACTTC	CASGPSPQETQYF
TRBJ2-3	.	.	TRBV6-4	TGTGCCAGCAGTGACGGCGGGAGCACAGATACGCAGTATTTT	CASSDGGSTDTQYF
TRBJ2-5	.	.	TRBV6-1	TGTGCCAGCAGTGAAATGTCTATCCTGGTGGAGACCCAGTACTTC	CASSEMSILVETQYF
TRBJ2-5	TRBD2	.	TRBV5-1	TGCGCCAGCAGCCGGGCGGGGGAACGAGAGACCCAGTACTTC	CASSRAGERETQYF
TRBJ2-5	.	.	TRBV15	TGTGCCACCAGCAGAGAGTTATCGGGGGCCTATGAGACCCAGTACTTC	CATSRELSGAYETQYF
TRBJ1-4	.	.	TRBV5-4	TGTGCCACGACAGGCGATGCGGCTAATGAAAAACTGTTTTTT	CATTGDAANEKLFF
TRBJ2-7	TRBD2	.	TRBV4-2	TGTGCCAGCAGCCAAGGGACTAGCGGGAGCCCCCTGGAGCAGTACTTC	CASSQGTSGSPLEQYF
TRBJ1-1	.	.	TRBV28	TGTGCCAGCAGTTTAGAGGGGCGAGTAGCTTTCTTT	CASSLEGRVAFF
TRBJ2-7	TRBD1	.	TRBV7-8	TGTGCCAGCAGCTTGTACAGGGGAACCTACGAGCAGTACTTC	CASSLYRGTYEQYF
TRBJ2-2	TRBD1	.	TRBV28	TGTGCCAGCAGTTCTGCCGGGACAGGAACCGGGGAGCTGTTTTTT	CASSSAGTGTGELFF
TRBJ2-5	TRBD2	.	TRBV7-2	TGTGCCAGCAGCTTAGGGGCTAGCGGGGGTCCAGGGACCCAGTACTTC	CASSLGASGGPGTQYF
TRBJ2-7	TRBD2	.	TRBV5-4	TGTGCCAGCAGCTTGTTTATTTTCGGCGGGAGACGATACGAGCAGTACTTC	CASSLFIFGGRRYEQYF
TRBJ1-3	.	.	TRBV11-2	TGTGCCAGCAGCCCAACAGGAAACACCATATATTTT	CASSPTGNTIYF
TRBJ1-2	.	.	TRBV5-4	TGTGCCAGCAGCTTATCTGGGGGGAACTATGGCTACACCTTC	CASSLSGGNYGYTF
TRBJ2-5	.	once	TRBV7-6	TGTGCCAGCAGCGCGGTCGGCCGACAGACCGAGACCCAGTACTTC	CASSAVGRQTETQYF